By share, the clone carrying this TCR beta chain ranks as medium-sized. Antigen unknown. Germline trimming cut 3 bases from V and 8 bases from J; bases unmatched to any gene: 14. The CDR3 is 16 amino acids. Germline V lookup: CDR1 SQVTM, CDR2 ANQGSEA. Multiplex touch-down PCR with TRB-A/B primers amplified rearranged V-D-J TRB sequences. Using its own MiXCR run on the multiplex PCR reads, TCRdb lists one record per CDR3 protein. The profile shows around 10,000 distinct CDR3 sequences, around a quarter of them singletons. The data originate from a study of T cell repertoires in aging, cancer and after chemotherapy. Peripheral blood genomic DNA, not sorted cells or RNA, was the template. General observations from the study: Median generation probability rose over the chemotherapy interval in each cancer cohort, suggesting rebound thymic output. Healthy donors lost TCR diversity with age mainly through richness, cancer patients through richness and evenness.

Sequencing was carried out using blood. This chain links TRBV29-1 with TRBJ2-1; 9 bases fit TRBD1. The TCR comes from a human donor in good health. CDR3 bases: TGCAGCGTTGACCGCACCGGCGGACAGGGGTCCGATGAGCAGTTCTTC. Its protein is CSVDRTGGQGSDEQFF.